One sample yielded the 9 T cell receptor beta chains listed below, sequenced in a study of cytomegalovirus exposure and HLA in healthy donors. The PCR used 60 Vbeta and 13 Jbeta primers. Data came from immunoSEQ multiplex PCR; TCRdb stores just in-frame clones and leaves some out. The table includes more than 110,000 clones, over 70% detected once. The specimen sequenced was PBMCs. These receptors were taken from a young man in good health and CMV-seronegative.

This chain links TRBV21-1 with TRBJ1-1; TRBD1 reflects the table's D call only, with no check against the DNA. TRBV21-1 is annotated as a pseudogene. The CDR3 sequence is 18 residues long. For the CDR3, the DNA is TGTGCCAGCAGCAAAGCTCGGCCGGCGGACAGGGGGCAACCTGAAGCTTTCTTT. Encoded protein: CASSKARPADRGQPEAFF.

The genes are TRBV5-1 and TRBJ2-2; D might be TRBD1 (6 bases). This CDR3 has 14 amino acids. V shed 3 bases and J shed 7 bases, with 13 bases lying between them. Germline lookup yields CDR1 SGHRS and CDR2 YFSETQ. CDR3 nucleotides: TGCGCCAGCAGCTCAGAACAGGGTGGCGGGGAGCTGTTTTTT. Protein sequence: CASSSEQGGGELFF.

This CDR3 reads CASSQDRDRATEAFF. In nucleotides, the CDR3 is TGTGCCAGCAGCCAAGATCGGGACAGGGCTACTGAAGCTTTCTTT. V gene TRBV4-2 combines with J gene TRBJ1-1; 9 bases line up with TRBD1. The V segment lost 0 bases and the J segment 5 bases; nucleotides outside the gene matches: 4. In germline, CDR1 is LGHNA, CDR2 YNFKEQ. The CDR3 consists of 15 residues.

The CDR3 reads CASSVAAQGNEQYF. CDR3 sequence (DNA): TGTGCCAGCAGCGTCGCAGCACAGGGGAACGAGCAGTACTTC. The rearrangement links TRBV9 to TRBJ2-7; 7 bases line up with TRBD1. In germline, CDR1 is SGDLS, CDR2 YYNGEE. V lost 2 bases to trimming and J lost 5 bases; unmatched junction nucleotides: 7. The CDR3 has 14 amino acids. Based on the CDR3 plus reference TRBV9 and TRBJ2-7, the full variable domain is DSGVTQTPKHLITATGQRVTLRCSPRSGDLSVYWYQQSLDQGLQFLIQYYNGEERAKGNILERFSAQQFPDLHSELNLSSLELGDSALYFCASSVAAQGNEQYFGPGTRLTVT.

As DNA, the CDR3 is TGCGCCAGCAGCCCCGGGCAGGGAGGAGGTACCGGGGAGCTGTTTTTT. Translated, it gives CASSPGQGGGTGELFF. V is TRBV5-1 and J is TRBJ2-2; a weak D match, TRBD2 (6 bases). Germline CDR1 reads SGHRS; CDR2 reads YFSETQ. The CDR3 loop spans 16 amino acids. Deletions cut 4 bases from V and 5 bases from J, with 18 bases between.

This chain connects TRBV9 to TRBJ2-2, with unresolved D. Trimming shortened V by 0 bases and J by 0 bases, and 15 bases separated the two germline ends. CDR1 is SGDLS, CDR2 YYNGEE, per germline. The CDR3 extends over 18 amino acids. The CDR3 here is CASSVEVRLFANTGELFF. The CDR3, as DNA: TGTGCCAGCAGCGTAGAGGTCAGACTCTTCGCGAACACCGGGGAGCTGTTTTTT. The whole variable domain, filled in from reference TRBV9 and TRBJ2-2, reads DSGVTQTPKHLITATGQRVTLRCSPRSGDLSVYWYQQSLDQGLQFLIQYYNGEERAKGNILERFSAQQFPDLHSELNLSSLELGDSALYFCASSVEVRLFANTGELFFGEGSRLTVL.

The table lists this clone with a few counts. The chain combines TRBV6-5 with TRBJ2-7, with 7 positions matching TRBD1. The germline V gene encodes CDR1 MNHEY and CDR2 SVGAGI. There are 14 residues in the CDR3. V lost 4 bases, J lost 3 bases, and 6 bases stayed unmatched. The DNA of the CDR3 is TGTGCCAGCAGTTTAAAATCAGGGGGCTACGAGCAGTACTTC. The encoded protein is CASSLKSGGYEQYF.

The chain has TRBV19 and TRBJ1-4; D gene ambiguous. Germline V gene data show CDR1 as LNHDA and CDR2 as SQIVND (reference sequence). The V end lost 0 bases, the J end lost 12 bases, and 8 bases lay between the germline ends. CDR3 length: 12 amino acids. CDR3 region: CASSIDRVELFF. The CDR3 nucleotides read TGTGCCAGTAGTATAGATCGAGTGGAACTGTTTTTT.

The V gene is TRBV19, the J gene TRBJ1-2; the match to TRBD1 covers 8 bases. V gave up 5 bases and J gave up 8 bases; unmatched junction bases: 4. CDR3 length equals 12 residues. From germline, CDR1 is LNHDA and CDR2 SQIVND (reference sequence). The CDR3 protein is CASSFSGGGYTF. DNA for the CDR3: TGTGCCAGTAGTTTTTCAGGGGGCGGCTACACCTTC. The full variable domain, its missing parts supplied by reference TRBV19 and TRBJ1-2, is DGGITQSPKYLFRKEGQNVTLSCEQNLNHDAMYWYRQDPGQGLRLIYYSQIVNDFQKGDIAEGYSVSREKKESFPLTVTSAQKNPTAFYLCASSFSGGGYTFGSGTRLTVV.